Detailed here is one T cell receptor beta chain. The data were taken from a study of blood T cell repertoires in COVID-19. Germline CDR1 MNHEY, CDR2 SMNVEV (reference sequence). This CDR3 spans 13 amino acids. V was cut by 6 bases and J by 3 bases, with 11 bases left in between. Clones were sequenced by immunoSEQ multiplex PCR, and TCRdb holds only the in-frame ones, with some missing. The data hold about 160,000 clones, with roughly 80% observed a single time. This clonotype was obtained from a woman aged 40 to 50 with COVID-19, enrolled during active disease. J is TRBJ1-1 and V is TRBV27; D not certain. The specimen sequenced was peripheral blood. The CDR3 DNA is TGTGCCAGCAGCCCACGATACTACACTGAAGCTTTCTTT. Translating gives CASSPRYYTEAFF.